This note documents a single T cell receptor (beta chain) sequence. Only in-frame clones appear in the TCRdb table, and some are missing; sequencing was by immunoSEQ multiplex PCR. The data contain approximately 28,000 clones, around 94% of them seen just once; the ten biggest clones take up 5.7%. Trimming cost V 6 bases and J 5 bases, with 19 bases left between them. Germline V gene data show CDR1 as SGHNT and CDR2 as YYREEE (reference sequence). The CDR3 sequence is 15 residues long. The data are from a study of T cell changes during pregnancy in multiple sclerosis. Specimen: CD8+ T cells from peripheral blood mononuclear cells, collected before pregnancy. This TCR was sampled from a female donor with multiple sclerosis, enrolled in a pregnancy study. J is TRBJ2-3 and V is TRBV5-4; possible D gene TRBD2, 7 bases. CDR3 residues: CASTSGGHSGDTQYF. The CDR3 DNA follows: TGTGCCAGCACCTCCGGGGGGCATTCGGGAGATACGCAGTATTTT.